Below, 27 T cell receptor beta chains from the same sample are listed, as sequenced in a study of blood T cell repertoires in COVID-19. Method: immunoSEQ multiplex PCR; TCRdb's copy keeps in-frame clones and lacks some. Of over 150,000 clones in the sample, around nine tenths were seen once. The sequenced material came from peripheral blood. The receptors here all came from a man in his forties or fifties with acute or convalescent COVID-19.

This clone was found a few times. The chain combines TRBV2 with TRBJ2-1, with TRBD2 matching over 9 bases. Unmatched junction bases numbered 13, after V lost 11 bases and J lost 8 bases. CDR3 length equals 14 residues. From germline, CDR1 is SNHLY and CDR2 FYNNEI. CDR3 sequence (DNA): TGTGCCTCCCACTCCGGACTAGCGTGGGATGAGCAGTTCTTC. This codes for CASHSGLAWDEQFF. The variable domain in full, with the rest retrieved from reference TRBV2 and TRBJ2-1, is EPEVTQTPSHQVTQMGQEVILRCVPISNHLYFYWYRQILGQKVEFLVSFYNNEISEKSEIFDDQFSVERPDGSNFTLKIRSTKLEDSAMYFCASHSGLAWDEQFFGPGTRLTVL.

In DNA form, the CDR3 reads TGCAGTGCTAGTCACAGGGCTTCGGCTGTTTTGATTCCCCGTTACGAGCAGTACTTC. Residues: CSASHRASAVLIPRYEQYF. The V call is TRBV20-1, the J call TRBJ2-7; a possible D gene is TRBD1 (6 bases). Deletions cut 3 bases from V and 4 bases from J, with 31 bases between. There are 19 residues in the CDR3. Germline-derived CDR1 and CDR2 are DFQATT and SNEGSKA (reference sequence).

CDR3: CATAGVRVHSGNTIYF. CDR3 sequence (DNA): TGTGCCACCGCGGGGGTACGAGTACACTCTGGAAACACCATATATTTT. The V and J genes are TRBV19 and TRBJ1-3; a weak D match, TRBD1 (5 bases). The germline gives CDR1 LNHDA, CDR2 SQIVND (reference sequence). V lost 10 bases, J lost 0 bases, and 19 bases lay in between. This CDR3 spans 16 amino acids.

This chain links TRBV6-1 with TRBJ1-6, with D unresolved. Trimming removed 7 bases at V and 0 bases at J, with 10 bases between. The germline V gene encodes CDR1 MNHNS and CDR2 SASEGT. CDR3 length equals 15 residues. The CDR3 protein is CASTQQSSYNSPLHF. The CDR3 DNA follows: TGTGCCAGCACCCAACAGAGCTCCTATAATTCACCCCTCCACTTT.

The J gene is TRBJ1-1, the V gene TRBV5-8; no firm D call. V was pared by 0 bases and J by 2 bases, with 8 bases between. The CDR3 consists of 14 residues. Germline CDR1 is SGHTS and CDR2 is YDEGEE. This chain's CDR3 is CASSLGALNTEAFF. For the CDR3, the DNA is TGTGCCAGCAGCTTGGGGGCCCTCAACACTGAAGCTTTCTTT.

The gene calls are TRBV11-3 and TRBJ2-2, with 13 nucleotides matching TRBD2. CDR1 is SGHNT, CDR2 YENEEA, per germline. J gave up 4 bases and V 1 base, and 3 bases lay outside the gene matches. The CDR3 covers 17 residues. CDR3 residues: CASSLGLAGGATGELFF. The CDR3 nucleotides are TGTGCCAGCAGCTTAGGACTAGCGGGGGGAGCCACCGGGGAGCTGTTTTTT. The full variable domain, its missing parts supplied by reference TRBV11-3 and TRBJ2-2, is EAGVVQSPRYKIIEKKQPVAFWCNPISGHNTLYWYLQNLGQGPELLIRYENEEAVDDSQLPKDRFSAERLKGVDSTLKIQPAELGDSAVYLCASSLGLAGGATGELFFGEGSRLTVL.

The V call is TRBV9, the J call TRBJ1-5, with D hard to call. Trimming took off 0 bases at V and 7 bases at J, with 14 bases between the two ends. The CDR3 extends over 15 amino acids. Germline assignment: CDR1 SGDLS and CDR2 YYNGEE. CDR3 nucleotides: TGTGCCAGCAGCGTAGGATCGGGGTACGGACAGCCCCAGCATTTT. Amino acids: CASSVGSGYGQPQHF.

As DNA, the CDR3 is TGCAGTGCTAGTCTCAGTCGGGTCGAGCAGTACTTC. It translates to CSASLSRVEQYF. V gene TRBV20-1 combines with J gene TRBJ2-7; D unresolved. Trimming removed 3 bases from V and 6 bases from J, with 12 bases in between. Per the germline V gene, CDR1 is DFQATT and CDR2 is SNEGSKA (reference sequence). The CDR3 is 12 amino acids.

This rearrangement joins TRBV28 to TRBJ2-2; the D gene is possibly TRBD2 (5 bases). The germline V gene has CDR1 MDHEN and CDR2 SYDVKM. This CDR3 contains 15 residues. The V gene lost 5 bases and the J gene lost 1 base, with 11 bases spanning the gap. The CDR3 protein is CASSPPGKNTGELFF. The CDR3 region has the DNA TGTGCCAGCAGTCCCCCGGGAAAGAACACCGGGGAGCTGTTTTTT.

CDR3 sequence (DNA): TGTGCCAGCAGCTTCATACTCTTTCGAAGGGGAAACCAAGAGACCCAGTACTTC. As protein: CASSFILFRRGNQETQYF. The chain joins TRBV11-2 to TRBJ2-5; D may be TRBD1 (5 bases). V dropped 3 bases and J dropped 0 bases, with 20 bases sitting between them. Germline CDR1 is SGHAT and CDR2 is FQNNGV. CDR3 length equals 18 residues.

The chain is built from TRBV23-1 and TRBJ1-4, with unresolved D. Being an ORF, TRBV23-1 has a function that is uncertain. The CDR3 runs 12 residues. The V gene lost 6 bases and the J gene lost 2 bases, with 4 bases spanning the gap. The CDR3 DNA reads TGCGCCAGCAGACTTACTAATGAAAAACTGTTTTTT. Protein product: CASRLTNEKLFF.

The V and J genes are TRBV5-4 and TRBJ2-4; 7 bases are shared with TRBD1. The trim removed 3 bases at V and 3 bases at J, leaving 6 bases unmatched. The CDR3 totals 15 residues. Germline V CDR1 and CDR2: SGHNT, YYREEE (reference sequence). CDR3 sequence: CASSSRDRNKNIQYF. The CDR3 nucleotides are TGTGCCAGCAGCTCCCGGGACAGAAACAAAAACATTCAGTACTTC.

CDR3 nucleotides: TGCGCCAGCAGCTTGGTAAGGGTCGGGACAGGGAGCACTGAAGCTTTCTTT. Translating gives CASSLVRVGTGSTEAFF. The gene calls are TRBV5-1 and TRBJ1-1, with 9 positions matching TRBD1. Trimming removed 0 bases from V and 4 bases from J; junction bases left unmatched: 10. Germline CDR1 SGHRS, CDR2 YFSETQ. The CDR3 has 17 residues.

The chain is built from TRBV20-1 and TRBJ1-1; TRBD1 is a possible D gene (5 bases). Germline-derived CDR1 and CDR2 are DFQATT and SNEGSKA (reference sequence). The CDR3 is made up of 11 amino acids. V was pared by 6 bases and J by 7 bases, with 12 bases between. CDR3 nucleotides: TGCAGTGCCGAAAGACAGTATGAAGCTTTCTTT. Translating gives CSAERQYEAFF.

V and J are TRBV10-2 and TRBJ2-1; 7 bases align to TRBD2. This CDR3 has 15 amino acids. V dropped 6 bases and J dropped 1; count of bases not matched to a gene: 6. The germline CDR1 and CDR2 sequences are WSHSY and SAAADI. The CDR3: CASSLLAISYNEQFF. Written as DNA, the CDR3 is TGCGCCAGCAGCCTACTAGCGATATCCTACAATGAGCAGTTCTTC.

V usage is TRBV15 and J usage is TRBJ1-2, with D perhaps matching TRBD1 (6 bases). This CDR3 comprises 16 residues. CDR1 LNHNV and CDR2 YYDKDF come from the germline V gene (reference sequence). The V end was cut by 3 bases, the J end by 6 bases, with 20 bases between. The CDR3 nucleotides are TGTGCCACCAGCAGGGGAGAGGCCAGGGGCGGACATGGCTACACCTTC. Translating gives CATSRGEARGGHGYTF.

The genes are TRBV11-3 and TRBJ2-7; D not certain. CDR3 length: 13 residues. Trimming shortened V by 1 base and J by 5 bases, and 9 bases separated the two germline ends. In germline, CDR1 is SGHNT, CDR2 YENEEA. CDR3 amino acids: CASSLGPENEQYF. The CDR3 bases are TGTGCCAGCAGCTTAGGGCCAGAAAACGAGCAGTACTTC.

The CDR3 region is CASRGDLSYEQYF. Here the CDR3 DNA reads TGTGCCAGCAGGGGGGACTTATCCTACGAGCAGTACTTC. V gene TRBV2 combines with J gene TRBJ2-7, with D perhaps matching TRBD2 (6 bases). The length of the CDR3 is 13 residues. Trimming cost V 6 bases and J 1 base, with 10 bases left between them. In germline, CDR1 is SNHLY, CDR2 FYNNEI.

J is TRBJ2-7 and V is TRBV10-3; tentatively, D is TRBD1 (6 bases). In germline, CDR1 is ENHRY, CDR2 SYGVKD. V lost 8 bases and J lost 3, with 11 bases in between. CDR3 length equals 12 residues. CDR3 residues: CAIGRDIYEQYF. In DNA form, the CDR3 reads TGTGCCATCGGCCGGGACATCTACGAGCAGTACTTC.

V and J are TRBV7-2 and TRBJ2-5; 12 bases line up with TRBD2. Germline CDR1 reads SGHTA; CDR2 reads FQGNSA. V dropped 2 bases and J dropped 4; count of bases not matched to a gene: 11. This CDR3 spans 18 amino acids. The CDR3 sequence is CASSLLKLAGGPGETQYF. As DNA, the CDR3 is TGTGCCAGCAGCTTATTGAAGCTAGCGGGGGGGCCGGGAGAGACCCAGTACTTC.

This clone occurred a few times. The V gene is TRBV28, the J gene TRBJ2-7, with D perhaps TRBD2 (5 bases). The germline V gene has CDR1 MDHEN and CDR2 SYDVKM. Trimming took off 4 bases at V and 6 bases at J, with 13 bases between the two ends. The CDR3 totals 13 residues. CDR3 sequence: CASSYSGEREQYF. For the CDR3, the DNA is TGTGCCAGCAGTTACAGCGGAGAACGCGAGCAGTACTTC.

This clone appeared a few times. The chain couples TRBV27 to TRBJ1-6; D unresolved. CDR1 is MNHEY, CDR2 SMNVEV, per germline (reference sequence). The CDR3 contains 14 residues. V was trimmed by 2 bases and J by 10 bases, leaving 12 bases between them. CDR3 bases: TGTGCCAGCAGTTTAAGGTTACGGGAATCACCCCTCCACTTT. This gives the protein CASSLRLRESPLHF.

The CDR3 sequence is CASSLWAGDSNQPQHF. For the CDR3, the DNA is TGTGCCAGCAGTTTGTGGGCAGGGGATAGCAATCAGCCCCAGCATTTT. The V call is TRBV28, the J call TRBJ1-5; D possibly corresponds to TRBD1 (6 bases). The CDR3 totals 16 residues. The V end lost 3 bases, the J end lost 0 bases, and 12 bases lay between the germline ends. Germline V gene data show CDR1 as MDHEN and CDR2 as SYDVKM.

J is TRBJ1-4 and V is TRBV7-9; 9 bases are a match to TRBD1. The CDR3 extends over 14 amino acids. Germline lookup yields CDR1 SEHNR and CDR2 FQNEAQ (reference sequence). V lost 5 bases, J lost 6 bases, and 4 bases stayed unmatched. The CDR3 DNA sequence: TGTGCCAGCAGCATCCGGGACAGGGATGAAAAACTGTTTTTT. This translates into CASSIRDRDEKLFF.

The CDR3: CATSDRTDQPQHF. The CDR3 region has the DNA TGTGCCACCAGTGATAGGACAGATCAGCCCCAGCATTTT. The chain carries TRBV24-1 and TRBJ1-5; TRBD1 is a possible D gene (6 bases). Germline V gene data show CDR1 as KGHDR and CDR2 as SFDVKD. The CDR3 spans 13 residues. Trimming shortened V by 3 bases and J by 5 bases, and 7 bases separated the two germline ends.

This chain joins TRBV5-4 and TRBJ1-3, with 10 bases identical to TRBD1. Per the germline V gene, CDR1 is SGHNT and CDR2 is YYREEE (reference sequence). With 5 bases clipped from V and 1 base from J, the junction kept 6 bases outside the gene matches. The CDR3 totals 16 residues. For the CDR3, the DNA is TGTGCCAGCAGTCGAGACAGGGGGCGTTCTGGAAACACCATATATTTT. It translates to CASSRDRGRSGNTIYF.

The rearrangement uses TRBV9 and TRBJ2-2; tentative D call: TRBD1 (5 bases). V was pared by 0 bases and J by 1 base, with 7 bases between. Germline V gene lookup returns CDR1 SGDLS and CDR2 YYNGEE. The CDR3 length is 15 residues. The CDR3 loop is CASSVDRRNTGELFF. Written as DNA, the CDR3 is TGTGCCAGCAGCGTAGACAGGAGGAACACCGGGGAGCTGTTTTTT.